Detailed here is one T cell receptor (beta chain). Its antigen is not known. The RNA, roughly 0.45 to 1 ug, was put through reverse transcription using random hexamers. TCRdb analysed the immunoSEQ multiplex PCR reads with MiXCR anew, one entry per CDR3 protein. This sample has over 150,000 distinct CDR3 sequences, with roughly 95% found just once. The source of the sample is a study of CD8 T cells in Susac syndrome. Study outcomes and limitations: The authors found no clonal expansion in Susac syndrome CD4+ T cell repertoires.

The receptor comes from a human donor with Susac syndrome. The specimen sequenced was CD4+ T cells from PBMCs.

The CDR3 sequence: CASRFSDSYEQYF. The CDR3 DNA sequence: TGTGCCAGCAGATTTTCGGACAGCTACGAGCAGTACTTC. The chain recombines TRBV6-5 with TRBJ2-7, with D maybe TRBD1 (6 bases). The V gene's germline CDR1 is MNHEY and CDR2 SVGAGI. CDR3 length: 13 amino acids. Deletions cut 6 bases from V and 3 bases from J, with 12 bases between.